One and the same sample provided the 19 T cell receptor beta chains below, sequenced in a study of blood T cells in healthy people across ages. A second PCR, run for roughly 7 to 11 cycles, used a sample-barcoded 5' primer plus a J-beta primer mix. TCRdb used MiXCR to reprocess the 5' RACE reads, holding one entry per CDR3 protein. The table has nearly 800,000 distinct CDR3 sequences, around 25% seen once. The same sample was also used in a study of T cells of mothers and their children.

The sample comprised blood. The receptors come from a boy between 5 and 17 years old in good health.

This clonotype has only a few counts. The V gene is TRBV29-1, the J gene TRBJ1-1, with D perhaps TRBD1 (6 bases). Germline V gives CDR1 SQVTM, CDR2 ANQGSEA. The CDR3 is 13 amino acids. The germline V and J ends were trimmed by 5 bases and 7 bases, with 17 bases remaining between them. CDR3 sequence: CSVCGGRAIEAFF. Here the CDR3 DNA reads TGCAGCGTTTGTGGGGGGCGCGCGATTGAAGCTTTCTTT.

This clonotype was counted between two and nine times. The chain carries TRBV5-1 and TRBJ2-5; D may be TRBD2 (6 bases). Per germline, CDR1 SGHRS and CDR2 YFSETQ. This CDR3 is 16 amino acids long. The V and J ends lost 0 bases and 1 base respectively, with 13 bases between them. CDR3 sequence (DNA): TGCGCCAGCAGCTTGGCCGGGGGAGCGTCCCAAGAGACCCAGTACTTC. It codes for CASSLAGGASQETQYF.

V usage is TRBV20-1 and J usage is TRBJ2-3; 9 bases align to TRBD1. Germline V gene lookup returns CDR1 DFQATT and CDR2 SNEGSKA (reference sequence). CDR3 length: 18 residues. J gave up 0 bases and V 6 bases, and 16 bases lay outside the gene matches. In DNA, the CDR3 is TGCAGTGCGTGGACAGGGGAAACTATCATCGCGAGCACAGATACGCAGTATTTT. It specifies CSAWTGETIIASTDTQYF.

This clonotype occurred a few times. This chain links TRBV4-3 with TRBJ1-3; a weak D match, TRBD1 (5 bases). The CDR3 is 16 amino acids. Trimming removed 3 bases from V and 9 bases from J, with 21 bases in between. CDR1 and CDR2 (germline): LGHNA, YSLEER. DNA of the CDR3: TGCGCCAGCAGCCAGGCGACGACAGAAATTTTCGGCACCATATATTTT. Translation: CASSQATTEIFGTIYF.

The chain combines TRBV11-2 with TRBJ1-1, with 8 bases lining up with TRBD1. The CDR3 is made up of 16 amino acids. CDR1 is SGHAT, CDR2 FQNNGV, per germline. V dropped 5 bases and J dropped 5; count of bases not matched to a gene: 13. This CDR3 is CASSLTGGIRRTEAFF. For the CDR3, the DNA is TGTGCCAGCAGCCTAACAGGGGGAATTAGGCGGACTGAAGCTTTCTTT.

The chain couples TRBV28 to TRBJ2-5; no reliable D call. The J call may be wrong; the DNA end is better matched by TRBJ2-7. Germline assignment: CDR1 MDHEN and CDR2 SYDVKM. The CDR3 runs 15 residues. In DNA form, the CDR3 reads TGTGCCAGCAGTTTATTGATCCAGGCGGTGGACGAGCAGTACTTC. It encodes CASSLLIQAVDEQYF.

This clonotype was observed a few times. J is TRBJ2-5 and V is TRBV6-2 or TRBV6-3; 9 bases are a match to TRBD1. The germline CDR1 and CDR2 sequences are MNHEY and SVGEGT. Losses at the gene ends were 6 bases for V and 6 bases for J; bases not matched to a gene: 11. This CDR3 is 15 amino acids long. CDR3 region: CASRFRQGGFKTQYF. The CDR3, as DNA: TGTGCCAGCAGATTCCGACAGGGGGGGTTCAAGACCCAGTACTTC.

This clonotype was counted once. The chain combines TRBV15 with TRBJ2-5; TRBD1 aligns across 10 bases. The CDR3 length is 14 residues. V lost 4 bases to trimming and J lost 5 bases; unmatched junction nucleotides: 4. Germline V CDR1 and CDR2: LNHNV, YYDKDF (reference sequence). The CDR3 protein is CATSIDRGRETQYF. Written as DNA, the CDR3 is TGTGCCACCAGCATTGACAGGGGGCGCGAGACCCAGTACTTC.

This clonotype was seen at least ten times. The chain is built from TRBV7-2 and TRBJ2-5; D gene ambiguous. The ends were cut back, 3 bases at V and 1 base at J, with 9 bases in the middle. This CDR3 has 14 amino acids. Germline CDR1 is SGHTA and CDR2 is FQGNSA. The CDR3 sequence is CASSFRGAQETQYF. CDR3 coding DNA: TGTGCCAGCAGCTTTCGCGGAGCCCAAGAGACCCAGTACTTC.

The rearrangement links TRBV19 to TRBJ1-5; D gene uncertain. This CDR3 is 11 amino acids long. CDR1 LNHDA and CDR2 SQIVND come from the germline V gene (reference sequence). The V end lost 4 bases, the J end lost 6 bases, and 4 bases lay between the germline ends. CDR3 protein: CASSNAQPQHF. The CDR3 DNA reads TGTGCCAGTAGTAATGCTCAGCCCCAGCATTTT.

This clonotype was counted a few times. The V and J genes are TRBV6-2 or TRBV6-3 and TRBJ2-1; D remains ambiguous. CDR3 size: 14 residues. V lost 10 bases, J lost 0 bases, and 13 bases lay in between. Germline assignment: CDR1 MNHEY and CDR2 SVGEGT. The CDR3 protein is CATALRSSYNEQFF. CDR3 DNA: TGTGCCACCGCGTTGAGGAGCTCCTACAATGAGCAGTTCTTC.

This clonotype has only a few counts. The chain links TRBV5-1 to TRBJ1-4; D remains ambiguous. Trimming removed 1 base at V and 8 bases at J, with 12 bases between. This CDR3 is 14 amino acids long. Germline CDR1 reads SGHRS; CDR2 reads YFSETQ. The CDR3 bases are TGCGCCAGCAGCTTGATGTCAGTGCAAGAAAAACTGTTTTTT. Translating it yields CASSLMSVQEKLFF. Looking up the rest from reference TRBV5-1 and TRBJ1-4 gives the full variable domain: KAGVTQTPRYLIKTRGQQVTLSCSPISGHRSVSWYQQTPGQGLQFLFEYFSETQRNKGNFPGRFSGRQFSNSRSEMNVSTLELGDSALYLCASSLMSVQEKLFFGSGTQLSVL.

A few counts support this clonotype. The rearrangement uses TRBV6-2 or TRBV6-3 and TRBJ1-5; D uncertain. Trimming shortened V by 5 bases and J by 9 bases, and 11 bases separated the two germline ends. The germline gives CDR1 MNHEY, CDR2 SVGEGT. CDR3 size: 12 residues. The DNA of the CDR3 is TGTGCCAGCAGTCCATGGGCTCGGCCCCAGCATTTT. Translating gives CASSPWARPQHF.

This clonotype appeared many times. An end of the junction does not agree with germline; a read error may underlie this. The chain uses TRBV18 and TRBJ2-5, with D perhaps TRBD1 (6 bases). This CDR3 is built from 13 residues. Germline V gene data show CDR1 as KGHSH and CDR2 as LQKENI. CDR3 protein: CASSSRTEETQYF. The CDR3 nucleotides read TGCGCCAGCAGCTCCCGGACAGAGGAGACCCAGTACTTC.

This clonotype showed up just a few times. CDR3 DNA sequence: TGTGCCAGCAGTTCTCGGGTGGGGGCGGATGGCTACACCTTC. Encoded protein: CASSSRVGADGYTF. V is TRBV6-5 and J is TRBJ1-2, with a possible D match to TRBD1 (6 bases). The V and J ends lost 4 bases and 6 bases respectively, with 15 bases between them. This CDR3 has 14 amino acids. Per the germline V gene, CDR1 is MNHEY and CDR2 is SVGAGI.

V usage is TRBV7-2 and J usage is TRBJ2-5, with TRBD1 matching 8 bases. Gene TRBJ2-1 matches the end of the DNA better, so the J call may be wrong. The CDR3 runs to 15 residues. Germline V gene sequence: CDR1 SGHTA, CDR2 FQGNSA. CDR3 region: CASSLGDRLRVEQFF. Written as DNA, the CDR3 is TGTGCCAGCAGCTTAGGGGACAGGCTGAGGGTTGAGCAGTTCTTC.

This rearrangement joins TRBV5-6 to TRBJ2-3; perhaps TRBD1 as D (5 bases). Trimming removed 3 bases at V and 8 bases at J, with 13 bases between. This CDR3 comprises 13 residues. Germline values: CDR1 SGHDT, CDR2 YYEEEE. CDR3: CASSSFDRGTQYF. The CDR3 region has the DNA TGTGCCAGCAGCTCCTTCGATAGGGGTACGCAGTATTTT.

Concerning this clonotype itself: Germline is not matched at one junction end, which may reflect a read error. The chain has TRBV6-4 and TRBJ2-1, with 9 bases aligning to TRBD2. Germline V lookup: CDR1 MRHNA, CDR2 SNTAGT. The CDR3 spans 14 residues. The DNA for the CDR3 is TGCGCCAGCAGTGACTCCCCAAGCGGGAGGGAGCAGTTCTTC. Translated: CASSDSPSGREQFF.

This clonotype was seen repeatedly, ten times or more. The chain joins TRBV7-9 to TRBJ2-7; TRBD1 matches 9 bases. From germline, CDR1 is SEHNR and CDR2 FQNEAQ (reference sequence). The CDR3 has 14 amino acids. V lost 4 bases to trimming and J lost 2 bases; unmatched junction nucleotides: 3. Written as DNA, the CDR3 is TGTGCCAGCAGCTCCTGGACAGGGGCCTACGAGCAGTACTTC. Encoded protein: CASSSWTGAYEQYF.